These T cell receptor beta chains were read from a single sample in a study of Ad26.COV2.S vaccination and SARS-CoV-2 variants. Profiled with immunoSEQ multiplex PCR; TCRdb holds only in-frame clones, not every one. The repertoire holds hundreds of thousands of clones, 80% to 95% seen once, with more than 9% in the top ten. The starting material was peripheral blood, obtained in a trial of Ad26.COV2.S vaccine versus placebo. These receptors all stem from a person aged 18-65 years who received the Ad26.COV2.S COVID-19 vaccine or a placebo. Both conserved end residues are part of each CDR3. The order of the fields is clone size, V gene, J gene, D gene, CDR3 protein, CDR3 DNA. A D gene is named only where the DNA matches it firmly. Size tells how often a clone was seen (once, few, many) or the class of an expanded clone, and some rows leave it out.

>-|TRBV19|TRBJ2-2|-
CASRGANTGELFF
TGTGCCAGTAGGGGCGCGAACACCGGGGAGCTGTTTTTT
>-|TRBV5-1|TRBJ1-1|-
CASSLEGNTEAFF
TGCGCCAGCAGCTTAGAAGGGAACACTGAAGCTTTCTTT
>-|TRBV7-8|TRBJ2-3|TRBD2
CASSKRLAGGSRTDTQYF
TGTGCCAGCAGCAAAAGACTAGCGGGAGGGTCCCGCACAGATACGCAGTATTTT
>-|TRBV19|TRBJ1-2|TRBD1
CASAKTGHLEGYTF
TGTGCCAGCGCAAAGACAGGGCACTTGGAAGGCTACACCTTC
>-|TRBV28|TRBJ1-1|-
CASSPPMKVAFF
TGTGCCAGCAGCCCCCCCATGAAGGTAGCTTTCTTT
>-|TRBV6-5|TRBJ2-1|-
CASIRPGSPNEQFF
TGTGCCAGCATTAGGCCCGGGAGCCCCAATGAGCAGTTCTTC
>-|TRBV6-4|TRBJ2-3|-
CASSDYAGNTDTQYF
TGTGCCAGCAGTGACTACGCGGGGAACACAGATACGCAGTATTTT
>-|TRBV14|TRBJ2-2|-
CASSQEKGYTGELFF
TGTGCCAGCAGCCAAGAAAAGGGATACACCGGGGAGCTGTTTTTT
>-|TRBV7-2|TRBJ1-1|-
CASSLANRRNTEAFF
TGTGCCAGCAGCTTAGCTAACAGGAGGAACACTGAAGCTTTCTTT
>-|TRBV4-3|TRBJ2-3|TRBD2
CASSRREGGTDTQYF
TGCGCCAGCAGCCGGCGGGAGGGAGGCACAGATACGCAGTATTTT
>-|TRBV5-4|TRBJ2-7|-
CASSFAHEQYF
TGTGCCAGCAGCTTTGCCCACGAGCAGTACTTC
>-|TRBV7-2|TRBJ2-1|TRBD2
CASSLMVSGLAWNEQFF
TGTGCCAGCAGCTTAATGGTATCGGGACTAGCCTGGAATGAGCAGTTCTTC
>-|TRBV19|TRBJ2-6|-
CASSIMSQTSGANVLTF
TGTGCCAGTAGTATAATGTCCCAAACCTCTGGGGCCAACGTCCTGACTTTC
>-|TRBV19|TRBJ2-5|TRBD2
CASSIGTSEQETQYF
TGTGCCAGTAGTATAGGGACTAGCGAACAAGAGACCCAGTACTTC
>-|TRBV12-3/TRBV12-4|TRBJ2-7|-
CASSLMSHEQYF
TGTGCCAGCAGTTTAATGTCCCACGAGCAGTACTTC
>-|TRBV20-1|TRBJ2-7|TRBD2
CSASRPSGSYEQYF
TGCAGTGCTAGTAGGCCTAGCGGGTCCTACGAGCAGTACTTC
>-|TRBV6-5|TRBJ1-1|TRBD1
CASSRRDRMNTEAFF
TGTGCCAGCAGCCGACGGGACAGAATGAACACTGAAGCTTTCTTT
>-|TRBV18|TRBJ2-1|TRBD1
CASSPSGTGYNEQFF
TGTGCCAGCTCACCTTCCGGGACAGGGTACAATGAGCAGTTCTTC
>-|TRBV19|TRBJ2-3|TRBD2
CASKGLAGVTDTQYF
TGTGCCAGTAAGGGACTAGCGGGTGTCACAGATACGCAGTATTTT
>-|TRBV20-1|TRBJ2-7|-
CSASSGSPHEQYF
TGCAGTGCTAGTTCGGGGTCTCCCCACGAGCAGTACTTC
>-|TRBV9|TRBJ2-7|TRBD2
CASSEGTSGRASEQYF
TGTGCCAGCAGCGAAGGGACTAGCGGGAGGGCCTCCGAGCAGTACTTC
>once|TRBV19|TRBJ2-7|TRBD1
CASSTGTGATLYEQYF
TGTGCCAGTAGTACTGGGACAGGGGCCACCCTCTACGAGCAGTACTTC
>once|TRBV7-2|TRBJ2-7|-
CASSLVLGLYEQYF
TGTGCCAGCAGCTTAGTCCTGGGGCTTTACGAGCAGTACTTC
>-|TRBV2|TRBJ2-5|-
CASSDRWRLNQETQYF
TGTGCCAGCAGTGACCGGTGGCGGCTTAATCAAGAGACCCAGTACTTC
>-|TRBV18|TRBJ2-7|-
CASSPPGLGGRSYEQYF
TGTGCCAGCTCACCACCGGGTCTAGGGGGACGTTCCTACGAGCAGTACTTC